This TCR beta chain appears in the sequencing data of a study of beta chain features in type 1 diabetes. Study results and caveats: All four CD4+ subsets of Type 1 diabetes patients contained TCRB CDR3s that were moderately but significantly shorter.

V lost 4 bases and J lost 4, with 9 bases in between. This CDR3 is 12 amino acids long. Per germline, CDR1 SGHRS and CDR2 YFSETQ. This clone was found a few times. Its target is not known. Since all of the isolated RNA was reverse transcribed, expressed TCRB transcripts were what got sequenced. Measured with immunoSEQ multiplex PCR; TCRdb has only the in-frame clones, and not every one. The top ten clones hold about 0.011% of a sample with around 250,000 clones, around 24% of them seen once. Sequencing input: naive CD4+ T cells from blood. The TCR was taken from a woman under 40 with type 1 diabetes. The chain employs TRBV5-1 and TRBJ2-7; no firm D call. The DNA for the CDR3 is TGCGCCAGCAGCGAGGCCGGTTACGAGCAGTACTTC. Translating gives CASSEAGYEQYF.